A single sample gave rise to the 29 T cell receptor beta chains below, sequenced in a study of T-cell reconstitution after alpha-beta-depleted transplantation in children. During its preparation, the TCRbeta library received unique molecular identifiers. Using its own MiXCR run on the PCR reads, TCRdb lists one record per CDR3 protein. The sample holds 240,000 or so distinct CDR3 sequences, roughly 8% seen once. Sequences were derived from PBMCs, mostly from graft donor cells, sampled 180 days after TCRalphabeta/CD19-depleted stem cell transplant. These receptors all come from a male patient younger than 18 who had a stem cell transplant for acute lymphoblastic leukemia, so the T cells may come from the graft donor.

This clonotype was detected many times. The chain is built from TRBV3-1 and TRBJ2-2, with D tentatively TRBD2 (5 bases). The CDR3 loop spans 14 amino acids. With 2 bases removed from V and 8 bases from J, the gap between germline ends came to 12 bases. The germline CDR1 and CDR2 sequences are LGHDT and YNNKEL (reference sequence). This CDR3 is CASSQSAGVGELFF. The DNA of the CDR3 is TGTGCCAGCAGCCAATCTGCGGGCGTGGGGGAGCTGTTTTTT.

This clonotype was counted ten times or more. The CDR3 reads CASSGQDEEKLFF. The CDR3 DNA sequence: TGTGCCAGCAGCGGACAGGACGAGGAAAAACTGTTTTTT. This chain links TRBV7-2 with TRBJ1-4; 7 bases are a match to TRBD1. The CDR3 runs to 13 residues. In germline, CDR1 is SGHTA, CDR2 FQGNSA. Trimming cost V 5 bases and J 8 bases; bases outside gene matches: 5.

This clonotype was picked up a small number of times. The chain couples TRBV5-1 to TRBJ1-5; D possibly corresponds to TRBD1 (6 bases). V lost 6 bases and J lost 5, with 27 bases in between. CDR3 length: 18 amino acids. Looked up from germline, CDR1 is SGHRS and CDR2 is YFSETQ. This CDR3 is CASTWPPRDTGTDQPQHF. The CDR3 DNA is TGCGCCAGCACCTGGCCCCCCAGGGACACAGGGACCGATCAGCCCCAGCATTTT.

This clonotype was observed many times. The rearrangement joins TRBV5-5 to TRBJ2-1, with 7 bases identical to TRBD1. V gave up 4 bases and J gave up 5 bases; unmatched junction bases: 9. The germline V gene encodes CDR1 SGHKS and CDR2 YYEKEE (reference sequence). The CDR3 sequence is 15 residues long. DNA of the CDR3: TGTGCCAGCAGCCGGACCGGGACAGTTGACAATGAGCAGTTCTTC. This codes for CASSRTGTVDNEQFF. Full variable domain (missing parts from reference TRBV5-5 and TRBJ2-1): DAGVTQSPTHLIKTRGQQVTLRCSPISGHKSVSWYQQVLGQGPQFIFQYYEKEERGRGNFPDRFSARQFPNYSSELNVNALLLGDSALYLCASSRTGTVDNEQFFGPGTRLTVL.

This clonotype was observed a handful of times. The V call is TRBV20-1, the J call TRBJ2-7; a possible D gene is TRBD1 (6 bases). The CDR3 is 15 amino acids. Trimming removed 2 bases at V and 0 bases at J, with 14 bases between. Per germline, CDR1 DFQATT and CDR2 SNEGSKA (reference sequence). The CDR3 reads CSARRDRSFSYEQYF. CDR3 nucleotide sequence: TGCAGTGCTAGAAGAGACAGGTCATTCTCCTACGAGCAGTACTTC.

Concerning this clonotype: A much larger clone differs from this one at a single base, so this may be a read error. The gene calls are TRBV25-1 and TRBJ2-7; 8 bases are a match to TRBD1. V was clipped by 6 bases and J by 3 bases; unmatched bases: 7. The CDR3 consists of 14 residues. Germline CDR1 MGHDK, CDR2 SYGVNS. The CDR3: CASSDAGTGYEQYF. CDR3 in DNA: TGTGCCAGCAGCGACGCCGGGACAGGCTACGAGCAGTACTTC.

Many counts were recorded for this clonotype. The V gene is TRBV5-1, the J gene TRBJ2-1, with TRBD2 matching over 9 bases. Germline CDR1 is SGHRS and CDR2 is YFSETQ. The ends lost 3 bases at V and 8 bases at J; junction bases unmatched: 15. The CDR3 spans 17 residues. The chain's CDR3 is CASSSPGYGGGAYEQFF. In DNA, the CDR3 is TGCGCCAGCAGCTCCCCGGGGTACGGCGGGGGGGCATATGAGCAGTTCTTC. The whole variable domain, filled in from reference TRBV5-1 and TRBJ2-1, reads KAGVTQTPRYLIKTRGQQVTLSCSPISGHRSVSWYQQTPGQGLQFLFEYFSETQRNKGNFPGRFSGRQFSNSRSEMNVSTLELGDSALYLCASSSPGYGGGAYEQFFGPGTRLTVL.

About this clonotype: This may stem from a read error, because a much larger clone lies one nucleotide away. The chain joins TRBV5-1 to TRBJ2-1; D gene unclear. CDR3 length equals 14 residues. Germline loops: CDR1 SGHRS, CDR2 YFSETQ. The DNA of the CDR3 is TGCGCCAGCAGCTTCTTAGAACCTTACAATGAGCGGTTCTTC. This translates into CASSFLEPYNERFF.

This sequence joins TRBV20-1 and TRBJ2-1; 9 bases line up with TRBD1. CDR3 length equals 13 residues. Germline V gene data show CDR1 as DFQATT and CDR2 as SNEGSKA (reference sequence). The junction had 3 bases not matched to a gene; V was cut back by 6 bases and J by 3 bases. The CDR3 here is CSARTGVYNEQFF. CDR3 nucleotide sequence: TGCAGTGCGCGGACAGGGGTCTACAATGAGCAGTTCTTC.

The table lists this clonotype with many counts. The genes are TRBV5-1 and TRBJ2-2; perhaps TRBD2 as D (6 bases). CDR1 and CDR2 (germline): SGHRS, YFSETQ. This CDR3 is 14 amino acids long. Trimming stripped 7 bases from V and 4 bases from J, with 14 bases between. The CDR3: CASGSREATGELFF. CDR3 in DNA: TGCGCCAGCGGATCCAGGGAGGCCACCGGGGAGCTGTTTTTT.

This clonotype was picked up many times. The CDR3 spells CASHGQGAYGYTF. The CDR3 coding sequence is TGTGCCAGTCACGGGCAGGGGGCTTATGGCTACACCTTC. The genes are TRBV19 and TRBJ1-2, with 8 bases that match TRBD1. J was trimmed by 5 bases and V by 8 bases; bases with no gene match: 7. The CDR3 extends over 13 amino acids. CDR1 and CDR2 from the germline V gene are LNHDA and SQIVND (reference sequence).

On this clonotype itself: A read error is possible here, since a much larger clone lies one base away. V usage is TRBV6-2 or TRBV6-3 and J usage is TRBJ2-4; 10 nucleotides line up with TRBD2. Losses at the gene ends were 2 bases for V and 8 bases for J; bases not matched to a gene: 6. Germline loops: CDR1 MNHEY, CDR2 SVGEGT. The CDR3 runs to 15 residues. CDR3 bases: TGTGCCAGCAGTTACGGGACTAGCGCGAGTGACATTCAGTACTTC. Protein: CASSYGTSASDIQYF.

At least ten counts were recorded for this clonotype. The J gene is TRBJ2-7, the V gene TRBV29-1; possible D gene TRBD2, 6 bases. The V end lost 6 bases, the J end lost 5 bases, and 17 bases lay between the germline ends. Germline V CDR1 and CDR2: SQVTM, ANQGSEA. The CDR3 totals 13 residues. DNA for the CDR3: TGCAGCGTCGCCGGGACTCCTTGGGACGAGCAGTACTTC. It codes for CSVAGTPWDEQYF.

This clonotype was observed many times. J is TRBJ2-1 and V is TRBV7-8, with D possibly TRBD2 on 6 matching bases. With 1 base removed from V and 5 bases from J, the gap between germline ends came to 12 bases. This CDR3 contains 15 residues. The germline gives CDR1 SGHVS, CDR2 FQNEAQ. CDR3 residues: CASSLVGSGHNEQFF. In DNA form, the CDR3 reads TGTGCCAGCAGCTTAGTCGGGAGCGGACACAATGAGCAGTTCTTC. Using reference TRBV7-8 and TRBJ2-1 for the parts outside the CDR3, the full variable domain is GAGVSQSPRYKVAKRGQDVALRCDPISGHVSLFWYQQALGQGPEFLTYFQNEAQLDKSGLPSDRFFAERPEGSVSTLKIQRTQQEDSAVYLCASSLVGSGHNEQFFGPGTRLTVL.

Many counts were recorded for this clonotype. The chain recombines TRBV4-1 with TRBJ2-5; D unclear. This CDR3 region has 18 residues. Trimming left V 0 bases short and J 0 bases short, with 17 bases between. Germline CDR1 is MGHRA and CDR2 is YSYEKL. The CDR3 here is CASSQDWLSPTNQETQYF. The CDR3 region has the DNA TGCGCCAGCAGCCAAGATTGGCTTTCCCCCACTAACCAAGAGACCCAGTACTTC.

With respect to this clonotype: A read error is possible here, since a much larger clone lies one base away. V and J are TRBV7-6 and TRBJ1-2; D gene ambiguous. Germline V gene lookup returns CDR1 SGHVS and CDR2 FNYEAQ. V was clipped by 1 base and J by 4 bases, with 13 bases between them. This CDR3 spans 15 amino acids. The CDR3 here is CASSLEVAHFYGYTF. The CDR3 nucleotides read TGTGCCAGCAGCTTAGAAGTGGCCCATTTCTATGGCTACACCTTC. Full variable domain (remainder filled in from reference TRBV7-6 and TRBJ1-2): GAGVSQSPRYKVTKRGQDVALRCDPISGHVSLYWYRQALGQGPEFLTYFNYEAQQDKSGLPNDRFSAERPEGSISTLTIQRTEQRDSAMYRCASSLEVAHFYGYTFGSGTRLTVV.

This clonotype was recorded at least ten times. This chain connects TRBV20-1 to TRBJ2-6; 8 bases are a match to TRBD1. The CDR3 runs to 17 residues. With 3 bases clipped from V and 0 bases from J, the junction kept 7 bases outside the gene matches. Germline CDR1 is DFQATT and CDR2 is SNEGSKA (reference sequence). The CDR3 bases are TGCAGTGCTAGCCTAGGGACAGGTTCCTCTGGGGCCAACGTCCTGACTTTC. This translates into CSASLGTGSSGANVLTF.

This clonotype was recorded many times. The chain is built from TRBV6-1 and TRBJ2-1; the match to TRBD2 covers 7 bases. The V segment lost 7 bases and the J segment 13 bases; nucleotides outside the gene matches: 16. Germline V gives CDR1 MNHNS, CDR2 SASEGT. The CDR3 is made up of 14 amino acids. This chain's CDR3 is CASTHLAAGTNQFF. Written as DNA, the CDR3 is TGTGCCAGCACTCACCTAGCCGCCGGGACTAATCAGTTCTTC.

This clonotype was picked up many times. The V and J genes are TRBV19 and TRBJ2-1; 11 nucleotides match TRBD1. The V gene end was trimmed by 5 bases and the J gene end by 4 bases; junction bases not matched to a gene: 4. Germline CDR1 and CDR2: LNHDA and SQIVND (reference sequence). The CDR3 has 15 amino acids. Here the CDR3 reads CASSSGQGAYNEQFF. For the CDR3, the DNA is TGTGCCAGTAGTTCCGGACAGGGGGCTTACAATGAGCAGTTCTTC. Full variable domain (remainder filled in from reference TRBV19 and TRBJ2-1): DGGITQSPKYLFRKEGQNVTLSCEQNLNHDAMYWYRQDPGQGLRLIYYSQIVNDFQKGDIAEGYSVSREKKESFPLTVTSAQKNPTAFYLCASSSGQGAYNEQFFGPGTRLTVL.

Concerning this clonotype itself: One junction end does not reproduce the germline sequence, and a read error may be involved. The chain recombines TRBV5-1 with TRBJ2-5; D gene ambiguous. The CDR3 extends over 13 amino acids. Per the germline V gene, CDR1 is SGHRS and CDR2 is YFSETQ. CDR3 DNA sequence: TGCGCCAGCAGCTTGGGCGTCCAAGAGACCCAGTGCTTC. Protein sequence: CASSLGVQETQCF.

This clonotype was observed at least ten times. As DNA, the CDR3 is TGTGCCAGCAGCGACAGGGGGTACGAGCAGTACTTC. It codes for CASSDRGYEQYF. The chain employs TRBV2 and TRBJ2-7, with 9 bases matching TRBD1. CDR1 is SNHLY and CDR2 is FYNNEI in the germline V gene. The CDR3 spans 12 residues. The trim removed 6 bases at V and 4 bases at J, leaving 1 base unmatched.

The CDR3 sequence is CASSTRETQYF. The CDR3 DNA is TGTGCCAGCAGCACCCGGGAGACCCAGTACTTC. This chain uses TRBV7-9 with TRBJ2-5; D is undetermined. The V gene's germline CDR1 is SEHNR and CDR2 FQNEAQ (reference sequence). The length of the CDR3 is 11 residues. V was trimmed by 5 bases and J by 5 bases, leaving 6 bases between them.

Many counts were recorded for this clonotype. The chain has TRBV7-2 and TRBJ2-5; 7 bases align to TRBD1. Germline assignment: CDR1 SGHTA and CDR2 FQGNSA. CDR3 length equals 14 residues. V gave up 4 bases and J gave up 5 bases; unmatched junction bases: 7. The CDR3, as DNA: TGTGCCAGCAGCTGGCAAGGACAGGCGGAGACCCAGTACTTC. It codes for CASSWQGQAETQYF.

This clonotype came up many times. The chain carries TRBV5-1 and TRBJ1-2; the D is unclear. Looked up from germline, CDR1 is SGHRS and CDR2 is YFSETQ. The CDR3 extends over 12 amino acids. V was trimmed by 3 bases and J by 7 bases, leaving 10 bases between them. For the CDR3, the DNA is TGCGCCAGCAGCTCGGACGGGCTTGGCTACACCTTC. Translating it yields CASSSDGLGYTF.

This clonotype was observed many times. This chain joins TRBV29-1 and TRBJ2-3, with 8 nucleotides matching TRBD1. Germline loops: CDR1 SQVTM, CDR2 ANQGSEA. This CDR3 has 16 amino acids. J lost 5 bases, V lost 3 bases, and 13 bases had no gene match. The CDR3 bases are TGCAGCGTTGAGCTGGCCAGGGGGCGGATTGAAGATACGCAGTATTTT. Protein product: CSVELARGRIEDTQYF.

The chain carries TRBV6-2 or TRBV6-3 and TRBJ2-5; D might be TRBD2 (7 bases). This CDR3 region has 20 residues. CDR1 MNHEY and CDR2 SVGEGT come from the germline V gene. V lost 2 bases and J 7 bases, leaving 32 bases between the germline ends. This CDR3 reads CASSYPLFIVAGGGAGTQYF. The CDR3, as DNA: TGTGCCAGCAGTTACCCCCTCTTCATAGTAGCCGGAGGGGGGGCGGGGACCCAGTACTTC.

This clonotype was observed many times. An end of the junction differs from the germline gene, which may be a read error. The genes are TRBV7-7 and TRBJ2-2; D uncertain. Germline lookup yields CDR1 SSHAT and CDR2 FNYEAQ (reference sequence). The CDR3 runs to 16 residues. CDR3 residues: CASSLAPHPNTGELFF. The CDR3 region has the DNA TGTGCTAGCAGCTTAGCACCACACCCGAACACCGGGGAGCTGTTTTTT.

There are many counts of this clonotype. The CDR3 nucleotides read TGTGCCAGCGCAGAACAGCTTAAAATGAACACTGAAGCTTTCTTT. Protein product: CASAEQLKMNTEAFF. The V gene is TRBV2, the J gene TRBJ1-1, with D hard to call. CDR1 and CDR2 from the germline V gene are SNHLY and FYNNEI. Trimming took off 8 bases at V and 0 bases at J, with 16 bases between the two ends. The CDR3 sequence is 15 residues long.

This clonotype has at least ten counts. The rearrangement joins TRBV6-2 or TRBV6-3 to TRBJ1-2; unclear D gene. Germline V gene sequence: CDR1 MNHEY, CDR2 SVGEGT. Trimming shortened V by 8 bases and J by 5 bases, and 15 bases separated the two germline ends. The CDR3 loop spans 13 amino acids. The CDR3 nucleotides are TGTGCCAGCCAGAAAGACCCAGCTTATGGCTACACCTTC. This encodes CASQKDPAYGYTF.